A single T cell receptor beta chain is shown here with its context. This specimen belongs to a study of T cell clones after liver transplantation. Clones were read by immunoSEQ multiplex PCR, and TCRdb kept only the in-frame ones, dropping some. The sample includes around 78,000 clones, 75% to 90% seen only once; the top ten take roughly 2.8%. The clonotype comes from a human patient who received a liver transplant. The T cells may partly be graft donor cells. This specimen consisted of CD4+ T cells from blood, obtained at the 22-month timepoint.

CDR3 nucleotide sequence: TGTGCCAGCAGTGGAATTAGTACCGGGGAGCTGTTTTTT. This gives the protein CASSGISTGELFF. The V and J genes are TRBV28 and TRBJ2-2; D not certain. The V gene's germline CDR1 is MDHEN and CDR2 SYDVKM. This CDR3 has 13 amino acids. Trimming took off 5 bases at V and 5 bases at J, with 9 bases between the two ends.